A selection of T cell receptor beta chains follows, all from one sample in a study of blood T cells in healthy people across ages. TCRdb reprocessed the 5' RACE reads with MiXCR, giving one entry per CDR3 protein. The data show 750,000 to 950,000 distinct CDR3 sequences, approximately 55% seen once. Sequenced sample: blood. Receptor source: a man older than 75 in good health. Both conserved end residues are trimmed from each CDR3.

V gene: TRBV20-1
CDR3 protein: SARARDSSSYNSPLH

V gene: TRBV5-1
CDR3 protein: ASSLEGSGRSGETQY

V gene: TRBV28
CDR3 protein: ASSILHQETQY

V gene: TRBV28
CDR3 protein: ASSPVGAGGENEQF

V gene: TRBV5-1
CDR3 protein: ASSTDRGRPQDGYT

V gene: TRBV9
CDR3 protein: ASSVGQGAVETQY

V gene: TRBV20-1
CDR3 protein: SANQGWEGNSPLH

V gene: TRBV18
CDR3 protein: ASSPDRWISYNSPLH

V gene: TRBV20-1
CDR3 protein: SAPRRLAGYNEQF

V gene: TRBV5-1
CDR3 protein: ASSIEGGANNEQF

V gene: TRBV30
CDR3 protein: AWSALGDYEQY

V gene: TRBV7-9
CDR3 protein: ASSPMRANYGYT

V gene: TRBV18
CDR3 protein: ASSPLQETQY

V gene: TRBV25-1
CDR3 protein: ASSDQAPSAQY

V gene: TRBV20-1
CDR3 protein: SARDPGTSVAKNIQY

V gene: TRBV20-1
CDR3 protein: SAREFGGRDPYNEQF

V gene: TRBV20-1
CDR3 protein: SASPGRGGSEKLF

V gene: TRBV24-1
CDR3 protein: ATSDLKQGGHGYT

V gene: TRBV5-6
CDR3 protein: ASRGTGQTYEQY

V gene: TRBV18
CDR3 protein: ASSPPSGGQPQH

V gene: TRBV13
CDR3 protein: ASSLGLAGDERY

V gene: TRBV12-3/TRBV12-4
CDR3 protein: ASSSPYNSPLH

V gene: TRBV9
CDR3 protein: ASSVDHPATSEAF

V gene: TRBV2
CDR3 protein: ASIGQFYEQY

V gene: TRBV20-1
CDR3 protein: SAPGRDFTYNEQF

V gene: TRBV7-2
CDR3 protein: ASSPPGLAGHEQF

V gene: TRBV27
CDR3 protein: ASSALTGGLWEQF

V gene: TRBV4-2
CDR3 protein: ASSQYRGTPNNEQF

V gene: TRBV12-3/TRBV12-4
CDR3 protein: ANSLREGVY

V gene: TRBV11-3
CDR3 protein: ASSLGLGQQETQY

V gene: TRBV29-1
CDR3 protein: SVATPEGGETQY

V gene: TRBV11-1
CDR3 protein: ASRDGTHVGYNEQF

V gene: TRBV2
CDR3 protein: ASSVGGGTYNEQF

V gene: TRBV7-2
CDR3 protein: ASSPGRIATATNEKLF

V gene: TRBV28
CDR3 protein: ASKETGGPYNEQF

V gene: TRBV6-2/TRBV6-3
CDR3 protein: ASRGSGQPQH

V gene: TRBV29-1
CDR3 protein: SVNGRLANYGYT

V gene: TRBV3-1
CDR3 protein: AGSQEGAYYEQY

V gene: TRBV4-2
CDR3 protein: ASTGSGPTDTQY

V gene: TRBV5-1
CDR3 protein: ASSLVGDASETQY

V gene: TRBV27
CDR3 protein: ASKPDSLPLIYGYT

V gene: TRBV25-1
CDR3 protein: ASRGGTHEQY

V gene: TRBV6-2/TRBV6-3
CDR3 protein: ASSYGQVGGYT

V gene: TRBV5-1
CDR3 protein: ASRFGPGTTETQY

V gene: TRBV28
CDR3 protein: ASSLRTEIQETQY

V gene: TRBV24-1
CDR3 protein: ATSEPPGLVAF

V gene: TRBV5-1
CDR3 protein: ASSPTTSGVGSYNEQF